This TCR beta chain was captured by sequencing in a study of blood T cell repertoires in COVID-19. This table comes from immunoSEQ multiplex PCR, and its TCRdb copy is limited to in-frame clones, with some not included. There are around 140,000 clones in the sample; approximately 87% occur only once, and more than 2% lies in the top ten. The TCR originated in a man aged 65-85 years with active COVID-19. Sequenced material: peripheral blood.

CDR3: CARSLGLAGMGSYEQYF. CDR3 DNA sequence: TGTGCCAGAAGCTTGGGACTAGCGGGGATGGGGTCCTACGAGCAGTACTTC. This chain connects TRBV5-3 to TRBJ2-7, with 11 positions matching TRBD2. TRBV5-3 is an ORF; its function is uncertain. This CDR3 has 17 residues. Unmatched junction bases numbered 6, after V lost 0 bases and J lost 1 base.